This TCR beta chain is from a study of T cell changes during pregnancy in multiple sclerosis. Produced via immunoSEQ multiplex PCR; TCRdb's table is partial and in-frame only. In the table there are around 30,000 clones, 85% to 95% of which are singletons. This clone was seen only a few times. Germline-derived CDR1 and CDR2 are SNHLY and FYNNEI. Trimming took off 7 bases at V and 0 bases at J, with 12 bases between the two ends. CDR3 length: 14 amino acids. The source material was CD4+ T cells from peripheral blood mononuclear cells, sampled in the first trimester of pregnancy. This clonotype originated in a female donor with multiple sclerosis, enrolled in a pregnancy study. The chain has TRBV2 and TRBJ1-1; D is possibly TRBD1 (5 bases). The DNA of the CDR3 is TGTGCCAGCATTAGCAGGGATATGAACACTGAAGCTTTCTTT. Its translation: CASISRDMNTEAFF.